What follows are 5 T cell receptor beta chains derived from one specimen sequenced in a study of tumor-infiltrating lymphocytes in primary liver carcinoma. Constant-region priming of approximately 0.55 ug total RNA yielded TCR beta cDNA. Amplification in three nested multiplex PCR rounds with slightly modified ARM-PCR gave rise to TCR beta libraries. TRBV1-TRBV30 forward primers paired with a C-beta reverse primer were used in the first two PCR rounds, which ran 9 to 10 cycles each. TCRdb analysed the multiplex PCR reads with MiXCR anew, one entry per CDR3 protein. Here the sample spans some 130,000 distinct CDR3 sequences, around two thirds being singletons. Unsorted bulk tissue, roughly 20-32 mg of it, served as the source for co-extraction of RNA and DNA. Sequenced: tumor-adjacent normal liver tissue. These receptors all come from a woman aged 60-75 years with primary liver carcinoma and hepatitis B virus infection.

Remarks on this clonotype: An end of the junction differs from the germline gene, which may be a read error. This chain joins TRBV11-2 and TRBJ2-2, with D perhaps matching TRBD2 (6 bases). The CDR3 spans 14 residues. The germline gives CDR1 SGHAT, CDR2 FQNNGV. The CDR3 nucleotides are TGTGCCAGCAACCCGGGACCTACAGGCGGGGAGCTGTTTTTC. Its translation: CASNPGPTGGELFF.

About this clonotype: With a much larger clone just one base away, this may be a read error. The DNA of the CDR3 is TGTGCCAGCAGTCTTAGCGGGAGGGCTATGTTTTACGAGCAGTACTTC. The encoded protein is CASSLSGRAMFYEQYF. The V and J genes are TRBV28 and TRBJ2-7; 11 nucleotides agree with TRBD2. The CDR3 consists of 16 residues. V shed 5 bases, J shed 4 bases, and the junction held 10 bases outside the gene matches. The V gene's germline CDR1 is MDHEN and CDR2 SYDVKM. Full variable domain (rest looked up from reference TRBV28 and TRBJ2-7): DVKVTQSSRYLVKRTGEKVFLECVQDMDHENMFWYRQDPGLGLRLIYFSYDVKMKEKGDIPEGYSVSREKKERFSLILESASTNQTSMYLCASSLSGRAMFYEQYFGPGTRLTVT.

By sample fraction, this clonotype is medium-sized. The gene calls are TRBV11-2 and TRBJ1-6; 7 bases fit TRBD1. With V trimmed by 5 bases and J by 7 bases, 5 bases remained unmatched. CDR1 and CDR2 from the germline V gene are SGHAT and FQNNGV. This CDR3 contains 14 residues. CDR3 nucleotides: TGTGCCAGCAGCCAGACAGGGAGGAATTCACCCCTCCACTTT. It yields the protein CASSQTGRNSPLHF. The full variable domain, with the rest looked up from reference TRBV11-2 and TRBJ1-6, is EAGVAQSPRYKIIEKRQSVAFWCNPISGHATLYWYQQILGQGPKLLIQFQNNGVVDDSQLPKDRFSAERLKGVDSTLKIQPAKLEDSAVYLCASSQTGRNSPLHFGNGTRLTVT.

The rearrangement links TRBV19 to TRBJ2-2; tentatively, D is TRBD1 (6 bases). V lost 4 bases and J lost 6, with 12 bases in between. The germline CDR1 and CDR2 sequences are LNHDA and SQIVND (reference sequence). This CDR3 contains 14 residues. The CDR3 is CASSTEQGPGELFF. In DNA, the CDR3 is TGTGCCAGTAGTACCGAACAGGGACCCGGGGAGCTGTTTTTT.

This clonotype appeared a single time. The chain links TRBV18 to TRBJ2-3; D is ambiguous. The germline CDR1 and CDR2 sequences are KGHSH and LQKENI. The V end was cut by 2 bases, the J end by 5 bases, with 2 bases between. This CDR3 spans 11 amino acids. The CDR3 reads CASSPKDTQYF. DNA for the CDR3: TGTGCCAGCTCACCAAAAGATACGCAGTATTTT.